This T cell receptor beta chain comes out of a study of cytomegalovirus exposure and HLA in healthy donors. Overall study findings and caveats: What a later analysis reportedly showed was that an Asian-associated ancestry cluster had fewer N-insertions than the approximately 670-donor mean. Analysis performed later showed TCR beta chains linked to HLA being more clonally expanded than equally common others. While the bulk of TCR sequences proved rare, some public TCRs turned up in many donors. CMV serostatus was the sole immune exposure information available.

CDR1 and CDR2 (germline): SGHRS, YFSETQ. J lost 7 bases, V lost 4 bases, and 10 bases had no gene match. The CDR3 covers 15 residues. Use of 60 Vbeta and 13 Jbeta primers characterized the PCR. Profiling relied on immunoSEQ multiplex PCR, and the TCRdb table lists in-frame clones only, not all of them. Counted here are 170,000 or so clones, roughly three quarters occurring once; the ten biggest clones make up approximately 3.4%. As regards this clone: Antigen: not known.

The source of this sequence is a woman in her fifties or sixties in good health and CMV-seropositive. Specimen: PBMCs. The chain employs TRBV5-1 and TRBJ2-1; 8 nucleotides align to TRBD2. This CDR3 reads CASSPRTSRGNEQFF. CDR3 nucleotides: TGCGCCAGCAGCCCCCGGACTAGCCGGGGGAATGAGCAGTTCTTC.